This section outlines one T cell receptor beta chain sequence together with its context. The antigen is not known. TCRs were amplified from roughly 650 ng gDNA of bulk tumor per sample. Biopsies, several per primary tumor and spaced far apart, were collected during surgery. Those enrolled were patients newly diagnosed with untreated non-small cell lung cancer and undergoing curative surgery. The source of the sample is a study of immune heterogeneity within non-small cell lung tumors. The CDR3 is 13 amino acids. The germline V and J ends were trimmed by 3 bases and 4 bases, with 7 bases remaining between them. CDR1 and CDR2 from the germline V gene are LGHNA and YSLEER. Multiplex PCR employing 32 V and 13 J primers generated amplicons of the TCR beta CDR3. Via MiXCR, TCRdb re-called the multiplex PCR reads, giving one row per CDR3 protein. The table shows tens of thousands of distinct CDR3 sequences, with around 28% occurring only once.

Findings of the study overall: The study found identical dominant CDR3 beta clonotypes recurring across tumor sites within a patient, alongside site-unique high-frequency clones.

Sequencing was carried out using lung tumor tissue. The V gene is TRBV4-3, the J gene TRBJ2-1, with TRBD2 as a possible D gene (5 bases). This TCR was sampled from a man aged 35 to 55 with non-small cell lung cancer. As DNA, the CDR3 is TGCGCCAGCAGCCAGCCGGGATACAATGAGCAGTTCTTC. It is translated as CASSQPGYNEQFF.